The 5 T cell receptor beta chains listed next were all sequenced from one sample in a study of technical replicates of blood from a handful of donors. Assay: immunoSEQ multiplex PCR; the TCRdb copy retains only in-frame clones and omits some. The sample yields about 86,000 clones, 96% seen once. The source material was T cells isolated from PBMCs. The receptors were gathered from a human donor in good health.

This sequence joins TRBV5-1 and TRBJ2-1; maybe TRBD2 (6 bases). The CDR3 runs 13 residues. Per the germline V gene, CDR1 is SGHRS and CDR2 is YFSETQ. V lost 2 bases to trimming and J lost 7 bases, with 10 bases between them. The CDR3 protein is CASSLRLVNEQFF. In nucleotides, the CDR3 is TGCGCCAGCAGCTTACGACTAGTAAATGAGCAGTTCTTC.

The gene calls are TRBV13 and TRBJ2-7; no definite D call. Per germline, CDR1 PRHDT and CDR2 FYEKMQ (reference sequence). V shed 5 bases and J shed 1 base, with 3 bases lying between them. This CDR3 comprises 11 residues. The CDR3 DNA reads TGTGCCAGCAGCCCTTCCTACGAGCAGTACTTC. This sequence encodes CASSPSYEQYF.

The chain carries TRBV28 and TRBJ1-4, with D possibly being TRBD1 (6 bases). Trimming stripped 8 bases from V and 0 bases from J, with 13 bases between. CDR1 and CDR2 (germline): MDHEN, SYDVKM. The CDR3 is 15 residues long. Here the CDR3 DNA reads TGTGCCAGCGCGAGACAGGCCACAACTAATGAAAAACTGTTTTTT. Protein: CASARQATTNEKLFF.

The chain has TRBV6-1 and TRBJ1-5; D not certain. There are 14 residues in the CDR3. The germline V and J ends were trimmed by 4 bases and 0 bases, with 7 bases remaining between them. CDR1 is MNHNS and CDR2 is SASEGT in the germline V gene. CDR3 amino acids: CASSGTNSNQPQHF. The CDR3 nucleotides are TGTGCCAGCAGTGGGACTAATAGCAATCAGCCCCAGCATTTT.

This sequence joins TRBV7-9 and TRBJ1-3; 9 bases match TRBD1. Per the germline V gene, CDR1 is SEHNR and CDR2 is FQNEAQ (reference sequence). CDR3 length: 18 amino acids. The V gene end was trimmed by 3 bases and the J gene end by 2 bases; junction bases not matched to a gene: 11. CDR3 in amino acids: CASSFSGQGGGPGNTIYF. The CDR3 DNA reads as TGTGCCAGCAGCTTCTCGGGACAGGGCGGAGGTCCTGGAAACACCATATATTTT.